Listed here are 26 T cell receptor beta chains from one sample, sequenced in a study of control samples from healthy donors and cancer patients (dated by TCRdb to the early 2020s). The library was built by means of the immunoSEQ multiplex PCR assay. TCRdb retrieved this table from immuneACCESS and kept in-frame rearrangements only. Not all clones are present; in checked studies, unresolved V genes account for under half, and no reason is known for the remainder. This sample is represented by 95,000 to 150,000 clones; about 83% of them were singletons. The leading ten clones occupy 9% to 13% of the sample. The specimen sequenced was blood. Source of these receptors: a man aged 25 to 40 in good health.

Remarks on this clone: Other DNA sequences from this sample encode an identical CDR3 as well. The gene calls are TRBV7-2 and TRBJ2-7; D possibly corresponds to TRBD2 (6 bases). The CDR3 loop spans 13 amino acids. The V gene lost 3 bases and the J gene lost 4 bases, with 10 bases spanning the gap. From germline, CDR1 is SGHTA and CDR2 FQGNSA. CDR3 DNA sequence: TGTGCCAGCAGCTTGGAGGAGGGTTACGAGCAGTACTTC. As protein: CASSLEEGYEQYF.

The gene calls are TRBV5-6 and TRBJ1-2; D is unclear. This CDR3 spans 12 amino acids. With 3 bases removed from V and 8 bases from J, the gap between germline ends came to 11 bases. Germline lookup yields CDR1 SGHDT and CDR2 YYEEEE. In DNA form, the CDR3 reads TGTGCCAGCAGCTATCGATCGGGAGGCTACACCTTC. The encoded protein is CASSYRSGGYTF. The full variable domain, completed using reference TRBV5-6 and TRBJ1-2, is DAGVTQSPTHLIKTRGQQVTLRCSPKSGHDTVSWYQQALGQGPQFIFQYYEEEERQRGNFPDRFSGHQFPNYSSELNVNALLLGDSALYLCASSYRSGGYTFGSGTRLTVV.

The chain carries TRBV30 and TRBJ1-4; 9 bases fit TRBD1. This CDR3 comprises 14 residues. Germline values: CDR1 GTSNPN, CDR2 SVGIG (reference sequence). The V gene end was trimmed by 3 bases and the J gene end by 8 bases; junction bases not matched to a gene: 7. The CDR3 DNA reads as TGTGCCTGGAGCCTTGGACAGGGGAGAGAAAAACTGTTTTTT. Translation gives CAWSLGQGREKLFF.

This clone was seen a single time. In nucleotides, the CDR3 is TGTGCCAGCAGCCAGGGGTACACTGAAGCTTTCTTT. Its protein product is CASSQGYTEAFF. The V call is TRBV3-1 (or the pseudogene TRBV3-2), the J call TRBJ1-1; no clear D. V lost 3 bases to trimming and J lost 3 bases, with 5 bases between them. Germline V gene sequence: CDR1 LGHDT, CDR2 YNNKEL (reference sequence). The CDR3 runs 12 residues.

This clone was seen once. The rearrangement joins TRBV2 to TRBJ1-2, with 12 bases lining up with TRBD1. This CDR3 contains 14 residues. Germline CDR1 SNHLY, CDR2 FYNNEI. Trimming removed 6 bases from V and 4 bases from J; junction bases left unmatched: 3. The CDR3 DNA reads TGTGCCAGCAGGGGACAGGGGGCAAGCTATGGCTACACCTTC. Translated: CASRGQGASYGYTF.

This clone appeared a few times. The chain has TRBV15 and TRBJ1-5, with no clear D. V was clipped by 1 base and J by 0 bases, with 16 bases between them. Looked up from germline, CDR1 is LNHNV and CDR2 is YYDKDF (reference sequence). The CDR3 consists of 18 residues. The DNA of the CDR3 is TGTGCCACCAGCAGAGCGATAGACGGCCACTATAGCAATCAGCCCCAGCATTTT. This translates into CATSRAIDGHYSNQPQHF.

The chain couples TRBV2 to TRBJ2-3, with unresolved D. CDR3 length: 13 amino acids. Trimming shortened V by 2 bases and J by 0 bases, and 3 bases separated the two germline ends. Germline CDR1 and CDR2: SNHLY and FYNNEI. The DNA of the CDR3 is TGTGCCAGCAGTGAACGCAGCACAGATACGCAGTATTTT. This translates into CASSERSTDTQYF. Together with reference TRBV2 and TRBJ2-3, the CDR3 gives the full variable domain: EPEVTQTPSHQVTQMGQEVILRCVPISNHLYFYWYRQILGQKVEFLVSFYNNEISEKSEIFDDQFSVERPDGSNFTLKIRSTKLEDSAMYFCASSERSTDTQYFGPGTRLTVL.

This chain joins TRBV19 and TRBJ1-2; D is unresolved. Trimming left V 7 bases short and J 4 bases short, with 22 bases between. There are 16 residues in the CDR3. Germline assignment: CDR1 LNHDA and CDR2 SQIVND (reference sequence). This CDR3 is CASTPLPPRPPYGYTF. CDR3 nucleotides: TGTGCCAGTACCCCTCTCCCACCCCGACCCCCCTATGGCTACACCTTC.

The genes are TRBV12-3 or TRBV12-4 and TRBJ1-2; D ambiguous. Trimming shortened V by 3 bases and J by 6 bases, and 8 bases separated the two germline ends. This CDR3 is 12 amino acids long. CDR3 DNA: TGTGCCAGCAGTTTTAGCACCGATGGCTACACCTTC. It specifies CASSFSTDGYTF.

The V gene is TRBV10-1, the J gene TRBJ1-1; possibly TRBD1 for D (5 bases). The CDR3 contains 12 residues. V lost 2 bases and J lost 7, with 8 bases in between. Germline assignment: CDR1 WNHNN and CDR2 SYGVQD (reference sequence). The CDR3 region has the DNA TGCGCCAGCAGTGAGGACAGAGGTGAAGCTTTCTTT. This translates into CASSEDRGEAFF.

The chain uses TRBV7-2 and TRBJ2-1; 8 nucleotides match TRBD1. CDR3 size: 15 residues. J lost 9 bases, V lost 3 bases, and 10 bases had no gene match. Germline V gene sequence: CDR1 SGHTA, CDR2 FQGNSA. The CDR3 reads CASSLAGTGRSEQFF. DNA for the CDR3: TGTGCCAGCAGCTTGGCCGGGACAGGTCGTAGTGAGCAGTTCTTC.

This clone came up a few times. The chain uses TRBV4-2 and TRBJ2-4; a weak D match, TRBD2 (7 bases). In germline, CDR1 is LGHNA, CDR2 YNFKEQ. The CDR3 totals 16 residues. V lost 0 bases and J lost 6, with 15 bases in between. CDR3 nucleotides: TGTGCCAGCAGCCAAGATAACCTCGGGGGGCTAAACATTCAGTACTTC. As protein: CASSQDNLGGLNIQYF.

The CDR3 coding sequence is TGCGCCAGCAGTGACGGCAGAAGGGAGCAGTACTTC. Translated, it gives CASSDGRREQYF. The chain is built from TRBV10-1 and TRBJ2-7; D ambiguous. In germline, CDR1 is WNHNN, CDR2 SYGVQD (reference sequence). The CDR3 length is 12 residues. Trimming removed 3 bases at V and 7 bases at J, with 10 bases between.

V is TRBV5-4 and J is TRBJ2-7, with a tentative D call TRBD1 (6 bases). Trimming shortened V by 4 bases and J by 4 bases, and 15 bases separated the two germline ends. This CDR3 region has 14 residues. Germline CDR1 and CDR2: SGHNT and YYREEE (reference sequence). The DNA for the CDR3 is TGTGCCAGCAGCCGACCAGGGGCCGTTTACGAGCAGTACGTC. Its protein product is CASSRPGAVYEQYV.

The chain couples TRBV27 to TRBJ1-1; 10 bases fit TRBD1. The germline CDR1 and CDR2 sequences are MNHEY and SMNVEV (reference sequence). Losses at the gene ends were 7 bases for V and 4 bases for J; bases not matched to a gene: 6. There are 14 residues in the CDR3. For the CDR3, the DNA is TGTGCCAGCATATCCGGGACAGGGGTCACTGAAGCTTTCTTT. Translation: CASISGTGVTEAFF.

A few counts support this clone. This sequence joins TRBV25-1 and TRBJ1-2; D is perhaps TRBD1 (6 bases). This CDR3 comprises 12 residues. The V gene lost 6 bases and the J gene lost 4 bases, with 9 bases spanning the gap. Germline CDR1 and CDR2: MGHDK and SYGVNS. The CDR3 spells CASRQGSYGYTF. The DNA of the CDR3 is TGTGCCAGCAGACAGGGTAGCTATGGCTACACCTTC.

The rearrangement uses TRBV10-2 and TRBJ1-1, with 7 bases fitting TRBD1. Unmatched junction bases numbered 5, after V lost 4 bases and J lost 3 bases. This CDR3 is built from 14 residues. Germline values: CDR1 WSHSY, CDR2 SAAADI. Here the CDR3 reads CASSGQGGYTEAFF. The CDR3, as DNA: TGCGCCAGCAGTGGTCAAGGGGGCTACACTGAAGCTTTCTTT.

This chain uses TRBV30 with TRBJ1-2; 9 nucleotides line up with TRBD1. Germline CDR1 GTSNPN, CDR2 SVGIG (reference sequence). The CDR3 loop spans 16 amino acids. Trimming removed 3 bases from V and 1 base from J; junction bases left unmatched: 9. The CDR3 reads CAWSRDRAKSNYGYTF. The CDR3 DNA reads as TGTGCCTGGAGCCGGGACAGGGCCAAAAGTAACTATGGCTACACCTTC.

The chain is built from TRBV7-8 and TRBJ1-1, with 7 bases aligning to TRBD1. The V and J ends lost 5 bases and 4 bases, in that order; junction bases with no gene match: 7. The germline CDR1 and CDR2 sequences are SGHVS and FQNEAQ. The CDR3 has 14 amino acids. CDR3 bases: TGTGCCAGCAGCCTCACAGGGGCGGCCACTGAAGCTTTCTTT. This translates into CASSLTGAATEAFF.

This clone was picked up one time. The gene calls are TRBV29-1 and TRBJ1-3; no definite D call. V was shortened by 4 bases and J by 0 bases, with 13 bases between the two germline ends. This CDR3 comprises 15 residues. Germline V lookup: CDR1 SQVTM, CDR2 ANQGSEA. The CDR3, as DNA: TGCAGCGTTGGCAATCCTTCCTCCTCTGGAAACACCATATATTTT. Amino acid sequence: CSVGNPSSSGNTIYF.

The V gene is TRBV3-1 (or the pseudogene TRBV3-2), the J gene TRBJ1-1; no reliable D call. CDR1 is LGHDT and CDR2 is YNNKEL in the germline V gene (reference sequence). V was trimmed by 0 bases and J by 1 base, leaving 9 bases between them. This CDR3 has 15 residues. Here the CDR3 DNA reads TGTGCCAGCAGCCAAGATTCGGGAGGGAACACTGAAGCTTTCTTT. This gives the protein CASSQDSGGNTEAFF.

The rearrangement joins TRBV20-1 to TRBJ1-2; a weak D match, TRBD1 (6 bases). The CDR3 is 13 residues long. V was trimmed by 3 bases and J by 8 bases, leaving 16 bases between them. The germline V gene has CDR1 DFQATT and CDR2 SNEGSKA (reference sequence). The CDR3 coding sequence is TGCAGTGCTAGTTCAATGGAGGGGGACGGCTACACCTTC. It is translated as CSASSMEGDGYTF.

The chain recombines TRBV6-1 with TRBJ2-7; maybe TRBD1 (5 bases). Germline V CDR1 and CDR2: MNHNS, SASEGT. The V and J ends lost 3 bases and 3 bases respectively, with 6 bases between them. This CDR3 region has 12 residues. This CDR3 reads CASSDTGYEQYV. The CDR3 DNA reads TGTGCCAGCAGTGACACAGGCTACGAGCAGTACGTC.

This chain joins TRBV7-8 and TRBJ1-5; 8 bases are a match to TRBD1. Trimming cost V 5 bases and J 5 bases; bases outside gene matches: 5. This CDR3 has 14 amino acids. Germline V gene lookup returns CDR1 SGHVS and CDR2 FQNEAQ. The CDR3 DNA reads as TGTGCCAGCAGCCGGACAGGGAGAGATCAGCCCCAGCATTTT. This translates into CASSRTGRDQPQHF. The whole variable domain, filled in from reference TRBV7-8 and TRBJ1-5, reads GAGVSQSPRYKVAKRGQDVALRCDPISGHVSLFWYQQALGQGPEFLTYFQNEAQLDKSGLPSDRFFAERPEGSVSTLKIQRTQQEDSAVYLCASSRTGRDQPQHFGDGTRLSIL.

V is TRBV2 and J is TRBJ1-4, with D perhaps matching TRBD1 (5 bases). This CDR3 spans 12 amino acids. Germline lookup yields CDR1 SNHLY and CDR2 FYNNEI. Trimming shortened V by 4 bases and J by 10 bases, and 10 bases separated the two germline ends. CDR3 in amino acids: CASSVGDGKLFF. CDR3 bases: TGTGCCAGCAGTGTAGGGGACGGAAAACTGTTTTTT.

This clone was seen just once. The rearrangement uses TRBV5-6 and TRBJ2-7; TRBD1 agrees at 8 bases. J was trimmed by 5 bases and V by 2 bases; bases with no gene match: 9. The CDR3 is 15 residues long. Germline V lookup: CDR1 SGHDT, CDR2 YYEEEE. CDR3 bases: TGTGCCAGCAGCTTCCCCGGGACAGGTAAAAACGAGCAGTACGTC. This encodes CASSFPGTGKNEQYV.